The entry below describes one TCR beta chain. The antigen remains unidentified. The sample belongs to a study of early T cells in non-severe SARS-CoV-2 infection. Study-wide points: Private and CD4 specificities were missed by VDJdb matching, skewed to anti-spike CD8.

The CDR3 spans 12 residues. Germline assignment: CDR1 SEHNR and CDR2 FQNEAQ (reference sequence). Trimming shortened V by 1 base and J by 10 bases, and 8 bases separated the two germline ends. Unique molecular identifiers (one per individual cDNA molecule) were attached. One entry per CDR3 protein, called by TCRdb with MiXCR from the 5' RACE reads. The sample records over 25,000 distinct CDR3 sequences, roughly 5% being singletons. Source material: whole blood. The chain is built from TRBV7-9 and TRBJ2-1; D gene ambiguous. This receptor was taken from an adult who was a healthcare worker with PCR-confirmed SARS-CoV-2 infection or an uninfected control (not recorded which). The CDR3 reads CASSLGVDEQFF. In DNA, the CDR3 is TGTGCCAGCAGCTTAGGCGTTGACGAGCAGTTCTTC.